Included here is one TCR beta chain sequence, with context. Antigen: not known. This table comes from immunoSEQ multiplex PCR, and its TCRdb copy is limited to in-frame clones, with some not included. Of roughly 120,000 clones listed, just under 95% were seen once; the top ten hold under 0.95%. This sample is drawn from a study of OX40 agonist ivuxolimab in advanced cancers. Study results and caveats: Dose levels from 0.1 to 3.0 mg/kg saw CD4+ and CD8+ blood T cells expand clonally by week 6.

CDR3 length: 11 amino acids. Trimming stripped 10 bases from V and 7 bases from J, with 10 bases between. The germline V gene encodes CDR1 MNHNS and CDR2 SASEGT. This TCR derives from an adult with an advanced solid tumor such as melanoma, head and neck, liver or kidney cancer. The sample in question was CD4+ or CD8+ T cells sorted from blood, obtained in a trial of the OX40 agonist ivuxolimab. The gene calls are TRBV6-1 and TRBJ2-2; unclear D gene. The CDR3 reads CATLKSGELFF. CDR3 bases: TGTGCCACGCTCAAAAGCGGGGAGCTGTTTTTT.